These 11 T cell receptor beta chains were sequenced from one sample in a study of cytomegalovirus exposure and HLA in healthy donors. The method was immunoSEQ multiplex PCR; TCRdb's version includes in-frame clones alone and lacks a portion of them. Of some 87,000 clones in the sample, 90% to 97% were seen once. Specimen: PBMCs. Receptors were obtained from a young woman in good health and CMV-seronegative.

This chain uses TRBV18 with TRBJ2-5; 7 nucleotides agree with TRBD1. This CDR3 contains 13 residues. CDR1 KGHSH and CDR2 LQKENI come from the germline V gene. J gave up 2 bases and V 3 bases, and 0 bases lay outside the gene matches. CDR3 residues: CASSPTGQETQYF. The CDR3 coding sequence is TGTGCCAGCTCACCGACAGGGCAAGAGACCCAGTACTTC.

As DNA, the CDR3 is TGCGCCAGCAGCTTGAGGCAGGGCCACGAGCAGTACTTC. This gives the protein CASSLRQGHEQYF. This chain links TRBV5-1 with TRBJ2-7, with TRBD1 as a possible D gene (5 bases). This CDR3 contains 13 residues. Germline V gene sequence: CDR1 SGHRS, CDR2 YFSETQ. V gave up 1 base and J gave up 5 bases, with 10 bases separating them.

This clone showed up just a few times. The chain couples TRBV19 to TRBJ2-1; 7 nucleotides align to TRBD2. V dropped 5 bases and J dropped 4; count of bases not matched to a gene: 14. This CDR3 is 17 amino acids long. The germline V gene has CDR1 LNHDA and CDR2 SQIVND (reference sequence). DNA of the CDR3: TGTGCCAGTAGTCCCAGGGTAGCGGGTCCTTCGTACAATGAGCAGTTCTTC. Translating it yields CASSPRVAGPSYNEQFF.

The chain combines TRBV7-2 with TRBJ2-1; a possible D gene is TRBD2 (6 bases). The CDR3 runs to 15 residues. Trimming stripped 2 bases from V and 5 bases from J, with 13 bases between. The V gene's germline CDR1 is SGHTA and CDR2 FQGNSA. The CDR3 bases are TGTGCCAGCAGCTTACGGCGGGATAGCCACAATGAGCAGTTCTTC. Its protein is CASSLRRDSHNEQFF.

This chain connects TRBV2 to TRBJ1-5; D uncertain. CDR1 is SNHLY and CDR2 is FYNNEI in the germline V gene. V shed 3 bases and J shed 7 bases, with 16 bases lying between them. The CDR3 is 15 amino acids. The CDR3 reads CASSDRGNARQPQHF. The CDR3 coding sequence is TGTGCCAGCAGTGATCGAGGGAACGCAAGGCAGCCCCAGCATTTT.

On this clone itself: The CDR3 carries no conserved terminal phenylalanine or tryptophan, so it likely arises from a read error. The DNA is omitted, as the CDR3 cannot be located on it reliably, and the CDR3 follows TCRdb's listing. This rearrangement joins TRBV15 to TRBJ2-7; the listed D gene, TRBD2, was not tested against the DNA. Inclusive of both ends, the CDR3 amounts to 15 amino acids. In germline, CDR1 is LNHNV, CDR2 YYDKDF (reference sequence). The CDR3: CATSRDAGSAGGFSI.

J is TRBJ2-5 and V is TRBV2, with 7 bases identical to TRBD1. CDR1 is SNHLY, CDR2 FYNNEI, per germline. CDR3 size: 13 residues. V trimming: 7 bases; J trimming: 5 bases; junction bases outside the gene matches: 7. CDR3 protein: CASKIGGMETQYF. CDR3 nucleotide sequence: TGTGCCAGCAAAATAGGGGGCATGGAGACCCAGTACTTC. The full variable domain, with the rest looked up from reference TRBV2 and TRBJ2-5, is EPEVTQTPSHQVTQMGQEVILRCVPISNHLYFYWYRQILGQKVEFLVSFYNNEISEKSEIFDDQFSVERPDGSNFTLKIRSTKLEDSAMYFCASKIGGMETQYFGPGTRLLVL.

The chain employs TRBV27 and TRBJ2-7, with a weak D call TRBD2 (6 bases). The CDR3 loop spans 16 amino acids. V dropped 8 bases and J dropped 4 bases, with 24 bases sitting between them. From germline, CDR1 is MNHEY and CDR2 SMNVEV (reference sequence). CDR3 sequence reads: CASRTLGGVKWYEQYF. For the CDR3, the DNA is TGTGCCAGCCGCACCCTGGGGGGAGTCAAGTGGTACGAGCAGTACTTC.

The V call is TRBV2, the J call TRBJ1-2; D possibly corresponds to TRBD1 (5 bases). The CDR3 is 12 amino acids. Germline values: CDR1 SNHLY, CDR2 FYNNEI. V dropped 7 bases and J dropped 8 bases, with 14 bases sitting between them. The CDR3 sequence: CASTAGWGGYTF. CDR3 coding DNA: TGTGCCAGCACAGCGGGTTGGGGGGGCTACACCTTC.

This chain uses TRBV5-4 with TRBJ2-7; D possibly corresponds to TRBD2 (6 bases). The germline CDR1 and CDR2 sequences are SGHNT and YYREEE (reference sequence). Between the trimmed V and J ends, which lost 1 base and 3 bases, there was a span of 14 bases. The CDR3 spans 15 residues. The CDR3 reads CASSLPGLLDYEQYF. The CDR3 bases are TGTGCCAGCAGCTTGCCGGGACTTCTTGACTACGAGCAGTACTTC.

This clone was seen only once. The chain carries TRBV7-9 and TRBJ2-7; the D is unclear. V lost 3 bases and J 6 bases, leaving 12 bases between the germline ends. The CDR3 is 13 amino acids. Germline V gene sequence: CDR1 SEHNR, CDR2 FQNEAQ (reference sequence). The CDR3 DNA follows: TGTGCCAGCAGCTTTCTAACAGTACCCGAGCAGTACTTC. Residues: CASSFLTVPEQYF.